This T cell receptor (beta chain) was sequenced for a study of shared clonotypes between healthy human individuals. The table came from immunoSEQ multiplex PCR; TCRdb's copy has only in-frame clones and leaves some out. The repertoire includes 2,500,000 or so clones, over 85% of them detected once, and 0.35% to 0.45% sits in the top ten. On this clone: As yet, its antigen is unknown.

The CDR3 extends over 16 amino acids. V lost 3 bases to trimming and J lost 0 bases; unmatched junction nucleotides: 3. Germline CDR1 is MGHDK and CDR2 is SYGVNS. Study-wide points: In this cohort, only blood was sampled, and tissue repertoires likely differ.

Input material: naive CD4+ T cells from PBMCs. Subset meaning: CD45RA+ positively selected. V gene TRBV25-1 combines with J gene TRBJ2-1, with 9 positions matching TRBD2. This sequence was found in a young man in good health. Some clones in this sample may be carry-over from other donors' samples. The CDR3 DNA sequence: TGTGCCAGCAGTGATCTTAGCGGGAGCTCCTACAATGAGCAGTTCTTC. Protein sequence: CASSDLSGSSYNEQFF.